Listed below are T cell receptor beta chains from one sample, sequenced in a study of T cell repertoires in cytomegalovirus infection. Their antigen targets remain unknown. TCRdb used MiXCR to reprocess the reads, holding one entry per CDR3 protein. The sample has approximately 110,000 distinct CDR3 sequences, under 50% seen once. The specimen was CD8+ T cells from cultured PBMCs, collected from culture after CMV antigen stimulation. These receptors all stem from a human donor in good health (CMV status not recorded). Some clones in this sample may be carry-over from other donors' samples. The CDR3 runs from the conserved cysteine through the conserved F or W. D genes are given only for firm matches. Size values are once, few and many counts, or a class for expanded clones, and some rows have none.

d_call: TRBD1
v_call: TRBV27
j_call: TRBJ2-5
clone_size: .
cdr3_nt: TGTGCCAGCACTCCTCTAGGGACAGGGGAGGAGACCCAGTACTTC
cdr3_aa: CASTPLGTGEETQYF

d_call: TRBD2
v_call: TRBV12-3/TRBV12-4
j_call: TRBJ2-1
clone_size: .
cdr3_nt: TGTGCCAGCAGTTTATCTTTGGGGGGGACCTACAATGAGCAGTTCTTC
cdr3_aa: CASSLSLGGTYNEQFF

d_call: TRBD2
v_call: TRBV7-4
j_call: TRBJ2-3
clone_size: .
cdr3_nt: TGTGCCAGCAGCCAACTAGCGGGGAAGGGTTTT
cdr3_aa: CASSQLAGKGF

d_call: TRBD2
v_call: TRBV29-1
j_call: TRBJ2-1
clone_size: few
cdr3_nt: TGCAGCGTTGGGCTAAGCGGGGGATATGAGCAGTTCTTC
cdr3_aa: CSVGLSGGYEQFF

d_call: .
v_call: TRBV15
j_call: TRBJ2-7
clone_size: .
cdr3_nt: TGTGCCACCAGCAGAGAAGGCGTCTCCTACGAGCAGTACTTC
cdr3_aa: CATSREGVSYEQYF

d_call: TRBD1
v_call: TRBV7-9
j_call: TRBJ2-2
clone_size: .
cdr3_nt: TGTGCCAGCAGCTCCGGGACAGGGGTCGCCGGGGAGCTGTTTTTT
cdr3_aa: CASSSGTGVAGELFF

d_call: .
v_call: TRBV12-3/TRBV12-4
j_call: TRBJ2-3
clone_size: .
cdr3_nt: TGTGCCAGCACCGACTTCACAGATACGCAGTATTTT
cdr3_aa: CASTDFTDTQYF

d_call: TRBD2
v_call: TRBV7-8
j_call: TRBJ2-5
clone_size: .
cdr3_nt: TGTGCCAGCAGCTACGGACTAGCGGGGGCGGGGGAGACCCAGTACTTC
cdr3_aa: CASSYGLAGAGETQYF

d_call: .
v_call: TRBV5-4
j_call: TRBJ2-1
clone_size: .
cdr3_nt: TGTGCCAGCAGCAGCTTAGGGGGGTACGGTGAGCAGTTCTTC
cdr3_aa: CASSSLGGYGEQFF

d_call: .
v_call: TRBV27
j_call: TRBJ2-3
clone_size: once
cdr3_nt: TGTGCCACCTCAGGGTTCTACAACACAGATACGCAGTATTTT
cdr3_aa: CATSGFYNTDTQYF

d_call: TRBD1
v_call: TRBV19
j_call: TRBJ1-5
clone_size: few
cdr3_nt: TGTGCCAGTAGTAAAAACCCAGGGGGCATAGTCGATCAGCCCCAGCATTTT
cdr3_aa: CASSKNPGGIVDQPQHF